This entry lists 8 T cell receptor beta chains sequenced from one sample in a study of shared clonotypes between healthy human individuals. Assay: immunoSEQ multiplex PCR; the TCRdb copy retains only in-frame clones and omits some. The top ten clones hold roughly an eighth of a sample with fewer than 550,000 clones, nearly 80% of them seen once. Specimen: PBMCs. The receptor source for this set is a woman aged 40 to 50 in good health. Some clones in this sample may be carry-over from other donors' samples.

V and J are TRBV5-4 and TRBJ2-6, with 11 bases identical to TRBD1. Looked up from germline, CDR1 is SGHNT and CDR2 is YYREEE (reference sequence). Trimming took 0 bases from V and 2 from J; bases not matched to a gene: 1. This CDR3 contains 17 residues. The CDR3 sequence: CASSLGTGGAGANVLTF. CDR3 DNA: TGTGCCAGCAGCTTGGGGACAGGGGGCGCTGGGGCCAACGTCCTGACTTTC.

Only one count was recorded for this clone. The chain uses TRBV19 and TRBJ2-3, with TRBD2 matching over 7 bases. The J segment lost 2 bases and the V segment lost 3 bases, leaving 5 bases of the junction unmatched. Germline values: CDR1 LNHDA, CDR2 SQIVND (reference sequence). This CDR3 has 15 residues. Here the CDR3 DNA reads TGTGCCAGTAGTATTGCTAGCGGCTCCACAGATACGCAGTATTTT. Its translation: CASSIASGSTDTQYF.

The rearrangement uses TRBV19 and TRBJ1-1; possibly TRBD1 for D (5 bases). Germline lookup yields CDR1 LNHDA and CDR2 SQIVND (reference sequence). The CDR3 is 14 amino acids. Trimming left V 0 bases short and J 5 bases short, with 10 bases between. The CDR3 nucleotides are TGTGCCAGTAGTATAGAGGGAAGGGGTACTGAAGCTTTCTTT. It is translated as CASSIEGRGTEAFF.

A few counts support this clone. The chain joins TRBV7-9 to TRBJ1-1; 8 positions agree with TRBD1. The V gene end was trimmed by 3 bases and the J gene end by 5 bases; junction bases not matched to a gene: 5. Per the germline V gene, CDR1 is SEHNR and CDR2 is FQNEAQ (reference sequence). The CDR3 has 14 amino acids. The CDR3 loop reads CASSFNTGGTEAFF. In nucleotides, the CDR3 is TGTGCCAGCAGCTTTAACACAGGGGGTACTGAAGCTTTCTTT. Drawing the rest from reference TRBV7-9 and TRBJ1-1, the complete variable domain is DTGVSQNPRHKITKRGQNVTFRCDPISEHNRLYWYRQTLGQGPEFLTYFQNEAQLEKSRLLSDRFSAERPKGSFSTLEIQRTEQGDSAMYLCASSFNTGGTEAFFGQGTRLTVV.

This clone was observed at least ten times. The chain is built from TRBV5-1 and TRBJ2-1; D is possibly TRBD1 (6 bases). The CDR3 extends over 15 amino acids. The germline CDR1 and CDR2 sequences are SGHRS and YFSETQ. V lost 3 bases and J 5 bases, leaving 15 bases between the germline ends. CDR3 sequence reads: CASSWSGQQNNEQFF. The CDR3 bases are TGCGCCAGCAGCTGGTCTGGACAGCAAAACAATGAGCAGTTCTTC.

Concerning this clone: Compared with germline, one end of the junction differs, possibly owing to a read error. The same CDR3 is also encoded by other DNA sequences in this sample. The V call is TRBV7-9, the J call TRBJ1-5, with 10 bases matching TRBD1. This CDR3 is built from 16 residues. CDR1 is SEHNR, CDR2 FQNEAQ, per germline (reference sequence). CDR3 DNA sequence: TGTGCTAGCAGCTTAGTCGGGACAGGGGTGGATCAGCCCCAGCATTTT. Translation: CASSLVGTGVDQPQHF.

The rearrangement joins TRBV5-1 to TRBJ2-1; D is ambiguous. V lost 0 bases, J lost 4 bases, and 11 bases lay in between. Germline V lookup: CDR1 SGHRS, CDR2 YFSETQ. The CDR3 spans 15 residues. The CDR3 sequence is CASSLAPLQYNEQFF. Here the CDR3 DNA reads TGCGCCAGCAGCTTGGCCCCCCTACAATACAATGAGCAGTTCTTC. Using reference TRBV5-1 and TRBJ2-1 for the parts outside the CDR3, the full variable domain is KAGVTQTPRYLIKTRGQQVTLSCSPISGHRSVSWYQQTPGQGLQFLFEYFSETQRNKGNFPGRFSGRQFSNSRSEMNVSTLELGDSALYLCASSLAPLQYNEQFFGPGTRLTVL.

Concerning this clone: Other DNA sequences of this sample code for an identical CDR3. J is TRBJ2-1 and V is TRBV5-4, with TRBD1 matching over 9 bases. The V gene end was trimmed by 4 bases and the J gene end by 2 bases; junction bases not matched to a gene: 4. This CDR3 is 15 amino acids long. The V gene's germline CDR1 is SGHNT and CDR2 YYREEE (reference sequence). The CDR3 protein is CASSLGTGPYNEQFF. Written as DNA, the CDR3 is TGTGCCAGCAGCCTGGGGACAGGGCCCTACAATGAGCAGTTCTTC.